This T cell receptor (beta chain) is from a study of technical replicates of blood from several donors. Repertoires were generated with immunoSEQ multiplex PCR, while TCRdb's copy carries only in-frame clones and drops some. Of tens of thousands of clones listed, 92% are singletons. Specimen: T cells isolated from PBMCs. This clonotype was obtained from a human donor in good health.

DNA for the CDR3: TGCAGCGTTCTAACGGGAAACACCATATATTTT. Amino acids: CSVLTGNTIYF. This chain connects TRBV29-1 to TRBJ1-3; D not certain. This CDR3 region has 11 residues. V lost 5 bases to trimming and J lost 4 bases, with 6 bases between them. Germline V lookup: CDR1 SQVTM, CDR2 ANQGSEA.